The 15 T cell receptor beta chains in this list originate from one sample, sequenced in a study of technical replicates of blood from a few donors. Sequencing was performed with immunoSEQ multiplex PCR; in TCRdb, only in-frame clones are kept and a portion is missing. Here the sample spans roughly 62,000 clones, 89% being singletons. Source material: PBMCs. The source is a human donor in good health. Some clones in this sample may be carry-over from other donors' samples.

The chain links TRBV30 to TRBJ2-3; no clear D. The germline CDR1 and CDR2 sequences are GTSNPN and SVGIG (reference sequence). The CDR3 consists of 13 residues. Trimming cost V 2 bases and J 2 bases, with 8 bases left between them. Here the CDR3 reads CAWSPWPTDTQYF. DNA for the CDR3: TGTGCCTGGAGTCCGTGGCCCACAGATACGCAGTATTTT.

The chain couples TRBV5-4 to TRBJ2-5; D possibly corresponds to TRBD1 (6 bases). V lost 0 bases and J 5 bases, leaving 14 bases between the germline ends. This CDR3 comprises 15 residues. Germline CDR1 SGHNT, CDR2 YYREEE (reference sequence). The CDR3 is CASSLEGVNRETQYF. CDR3 DNA sequence: TGTGCCAGCAGCTTGGAGGGGGTCAACCGGGAGACCCAGTACTTC.

V and J are TRBV5-1 and TRBJ2-7; 7 bases match TRBD1. The CDR3 covers 15 residues. V shed 2 bases and J 6 bases; nucleotides not matched to a gene: 11. Germline V CDR1 and CDR2: SGHRS, YFSETQ. CDR3 region: CASSLRQGSASEQYF. Written as DNA, the CDR3 is TGCGCCAGCAGCTTACGACAGGGTAGTGCCTCCGAGCAGTACTTC.

The chain combines TRBV10-3 with TRBJ1-2; D perhaps matches TRBD1 (6 bases). V was shortened by 3 bases and J by 4 bases, with 12 bases between the two germline ends. This CDR3 region has 14 residues. Per the germline V gene, CDR1 is ENHRY and CDR2 is SYGVKD. The CDR3 DNA follows: TGTGCCATCAGTGATAGCGGGGGCGGCTATGGCTACACCTTC. It specifies CAISDSGGGYGYTF.

The CDR3 DNA reads TGTGCCACCAGCAGAGCTACACCGGGACAGGCCCTCCCGGGGGCCAACGTCCTGACTTTC. This encodes CATSRATPGQALPGANVLTF. The chain joins TRBV15 to TRBJ2-6; 8 bases agree with TRBD1. Germline assignment: CDR1 LNHNV and CDR2 YYDKDF (reference sequence). The V gene end was trimmed by 1 base and the J gene end by 4 bases; junction bases not matched to a gene: 15. The CDR3 loop spans 20 amino acids. The full variable domain, its missing parts supplied by reference TRBV15 and TRBJ2-6, is DAMVIQNPRYQVTQFGKPVTLSCSQTLNHNVMYWYQQKSSQAPKLLFHYYDKDFNNEADTPDNFQSRRPNTSFCFLDIRSPGLGDTAMYLCATSRATPGQALPGANVLTFGAGSRLTVL.

The chain joins TRBV14 to TRBJ1-2; no clear D. Germline values: CDR1 SGHDN, CDR2 FVKESK. Trimming cost V 2 bases and J 4 bases, with 14 bases left between them. This CDR3 has 15 amino acids. The chain's CDR3 is CASSQSGVRAYGYTF. The DNA of the CDR3 is TGTGCCAGCAGCCAATCCGGGGTGAGGGCCTATGGCTACACCTTC.

The chain employs TRBV11-2 and TRBJ1-5; 12 nucleotides line up with TRBD1. The CDR3 sequence is 18 residues long. Germline loops: CDR1 SGHAT, CDR2 FQNNGV. With 5 bases clipped from V and 7 bases from J, the junction kept 15 bases outside the gene matches. CDR3 sequence: CASSATPGQGAIWQPQHF. The CDR3 DNA is TGTGCCAGCAGCGCAACCCCGGGACAGGGGGCAATTTGGCAGCCCCAGCATTTT.

The chain joins TRBV7-3 to TRBJ2-2; no reliable D call. CDR1 is SGHTA and CDR2 is FQGTGA in the germline V gene. This CDR3 region has 16 residues. V was shortened by 5 bases and J by 4 bases, with 17 bases between the two germline ends. CDR3 residues: CASSPRSSSSTGELFF. DNA for the CDR3: TGTGCCAGCAGCCCGCGGAGCAGTTCGAGCACCGGGGAGCTGTTTTTT.

The sample holds one count of this clone. The CDR3 DNA follows: TGTGCCAGTAGTACCCAGGGGAGAGGGTCCTACGAGCAGTACTTC. This codes for CASSTQGRGSYEQYF. The J gene is TRBJ2-7, the V gene TRBV19; D may be TRBD1 (6 bases). Deletions cut 4 bases from V and 1 base from J, with 14 bases between. Germline-derived CDR1 and CDR2 are LNHDA and SQIVND (reference sequence). The CDR3 runs 15 residues.

The V gene is TRBV4-3, the J gene TRBJ1-1; D is unresolved. The CDR3 is made up of 18 amino acids. Trimming cost V 4 bases and J 1 base, with 22 bases left between them. In germline, CDR1 is LGHNA, CDR2 YSLEER. CDR3: CASSPRRESFRGNTEAFF. DNA of the CDR3: TGCGCCAGCAGCCCCCGGAGGGAGAGCTTTCGGGGGAACACTGAAGCTTTCTTT.

The chain recombines TRBV5-4 with TRBJ1-2, with D maybe TRBD1 (6 bases). Trimming pared 6 bases from V and 7 bases from J, leaving 22 bases between. This CDR3 contains 15 residues. CDR1 is SGHNT and CDR2 is YYREEE in the germline V gene (reference sequence). The CDR3 bases are TGTGCCAGCAACCAGGGTCGGATAGGACAGAGTGGCTACACCTTC. Translation: CASNQGRIGQSGYTF.

V usage is TRBV6-5 and J usage is TRBJ1-1; D unresolved. CDR3 length: 14 residues. V lost 7 bases and J lost 1, with 13 bases in between. Germline CDR1 reads MNHEY; CDR2 reads SVGAGI. Here the CDR3 reads CASTLGVKNTEAFF. As DNA, the CDR3 is TGTGCCAGCACCCTCGGGGTGAAGAACACTGAAGCTTTCTTT.

The J gene is TRBJ2-3, the V gene TRBV16; the D gene is possibly TRBD2 (7 bases). Germline CDR1 is KGHSY and CDR2 is FQNENV. The CDR3 spans 15 residues. V lost 0 bases to trimming and J lost 6 bases, with 13 bases between them. The chain's CDR3 is CASSQSRGTMDTQYF. CDR3 coding DNA: TGTGCCAGCAGCCAATCGAGGGGGACTATGGATACGCAGTATTTT.

This chain joins TRBV6-5 and TRBJ2-7, with a weak D call TRBD1 (5 bases). The CDR3 is made up of 13 amino acids. V was clipped by 6 bases and J by 3 bases, with 12 bases between them. Looked up from germline, CDR1 is MNHEY and CDR2 is SVGAGI. CDR3 coding DNA: TGTGCCAGCAGACCTGGCAGGGACTACGAGCAGTACTTC. This translates into CASRPGRDYEQYF.

This chain connects TRBV2 to TRBJ2-1; TRBD1 matches 8 bases. Germline V gives CDR1 SNHLY, CDR2 FYNNEI. Trimming cost V 6 bases and J 2 bases; bases outside gene matches: 6. CDR3 size: 15 residues. CDR3 loop: CASRTGALPYNEQFF. The CDR3 DNA sequence: TGTGCCAGCAGGACAGGGGCTTTACCCTACAATGAGCAGTTCTTC.